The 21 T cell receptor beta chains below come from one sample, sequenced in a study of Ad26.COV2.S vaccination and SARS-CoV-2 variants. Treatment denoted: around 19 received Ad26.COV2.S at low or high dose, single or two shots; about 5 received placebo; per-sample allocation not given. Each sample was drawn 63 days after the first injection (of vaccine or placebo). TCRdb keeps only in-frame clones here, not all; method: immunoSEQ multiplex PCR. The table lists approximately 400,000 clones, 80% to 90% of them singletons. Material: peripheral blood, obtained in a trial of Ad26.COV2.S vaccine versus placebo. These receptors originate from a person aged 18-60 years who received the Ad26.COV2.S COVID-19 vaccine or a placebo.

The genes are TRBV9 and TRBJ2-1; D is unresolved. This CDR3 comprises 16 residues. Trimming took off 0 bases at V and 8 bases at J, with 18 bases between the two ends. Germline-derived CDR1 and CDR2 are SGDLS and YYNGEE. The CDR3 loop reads CASSVVGSGFQHEQFF. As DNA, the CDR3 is TGTGCCAGCAGCGTAGTAGGGTCCGGGTTCCAGCATGAGCAGTTCTTC.

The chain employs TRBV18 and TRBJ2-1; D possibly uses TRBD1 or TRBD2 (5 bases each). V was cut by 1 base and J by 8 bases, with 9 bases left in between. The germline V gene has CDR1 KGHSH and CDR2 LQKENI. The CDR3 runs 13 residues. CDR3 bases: TGTGCCAGCTCACCACGGGGGAGCGATGAGCAGTTCTTC. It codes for CASSPRGSDEQFF.

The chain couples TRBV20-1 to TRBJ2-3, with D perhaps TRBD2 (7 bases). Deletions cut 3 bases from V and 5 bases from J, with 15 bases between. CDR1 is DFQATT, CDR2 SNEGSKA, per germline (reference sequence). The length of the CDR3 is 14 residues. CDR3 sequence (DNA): TGCAGTGCTAGTACGCAGGGAGGGGGAGATACGCAGTATTTT. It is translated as CSASTQGGGDTQYF.

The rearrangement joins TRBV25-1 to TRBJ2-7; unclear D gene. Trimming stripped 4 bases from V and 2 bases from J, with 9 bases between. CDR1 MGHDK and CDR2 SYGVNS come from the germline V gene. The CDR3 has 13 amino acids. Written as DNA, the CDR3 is TGTGCCAGCAGTGGTAATACTCCCTACGAGCAGTACTTC. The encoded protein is CASSGNTPYEQYF.

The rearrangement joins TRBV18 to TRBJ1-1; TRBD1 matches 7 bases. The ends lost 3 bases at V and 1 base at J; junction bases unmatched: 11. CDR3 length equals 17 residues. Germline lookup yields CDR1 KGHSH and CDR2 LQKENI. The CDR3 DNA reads TGTGCCAGCTCACCGCGAACTAAGGGACAGCAGAACACTGAAGCTTTCTTT. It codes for CASSPRTKGQQNTEAFF. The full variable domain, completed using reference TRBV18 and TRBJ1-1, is NAGVMQNPRHLVRRRGQEARLRCSPMKGHSHVYWYRQLPEEGLKFMVYLQKENIIDESGMPKERFSAEFPKEGPSILRIQQVVRGDSAAYFCASSPRTKGQQNTEAFFGQGTRLTVV.

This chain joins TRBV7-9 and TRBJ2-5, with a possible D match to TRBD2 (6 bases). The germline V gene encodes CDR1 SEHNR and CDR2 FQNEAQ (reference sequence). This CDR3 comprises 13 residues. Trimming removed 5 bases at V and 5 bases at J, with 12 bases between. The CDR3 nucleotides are TGTGCCAGCAGCCCGGAGGGTCGGGAGACCCAGTACTTC. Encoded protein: CASSPEGRETQYF.

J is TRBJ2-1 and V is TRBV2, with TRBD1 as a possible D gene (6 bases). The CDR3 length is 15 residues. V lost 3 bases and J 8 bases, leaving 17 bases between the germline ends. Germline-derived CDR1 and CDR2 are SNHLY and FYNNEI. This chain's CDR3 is CASSDLQGEFDEQFF. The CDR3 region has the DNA TGTGCCAGCAGTGATCTACAGGGTGAATTCGATGAGCAGTTCTTC.

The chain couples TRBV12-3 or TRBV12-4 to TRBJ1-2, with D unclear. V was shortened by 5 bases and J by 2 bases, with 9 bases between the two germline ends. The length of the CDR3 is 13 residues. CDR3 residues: CASSRVLNYGYTF. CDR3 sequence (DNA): TGTGCCAGCAGTAGGGTTCTCAACTATGGCTACACCTTC.

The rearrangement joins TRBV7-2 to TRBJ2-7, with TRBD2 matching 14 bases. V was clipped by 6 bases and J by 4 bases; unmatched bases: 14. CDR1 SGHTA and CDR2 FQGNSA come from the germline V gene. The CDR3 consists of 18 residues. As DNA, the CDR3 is TGTGCCAGCAGACCCGGGACTAGCGGGAGCTGGATTATGTACGAGCAGTACTTC. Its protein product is CASRPGTSGSWIMYEQYF.

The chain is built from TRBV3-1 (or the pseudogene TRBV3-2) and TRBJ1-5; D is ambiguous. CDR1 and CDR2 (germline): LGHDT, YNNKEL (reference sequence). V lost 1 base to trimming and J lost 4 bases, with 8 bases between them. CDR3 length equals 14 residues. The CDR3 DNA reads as TGTGCCAGCAGCCAAGCCCTAGGGAATCAGCCCCAGCATTTT. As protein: CASSQALGNQPQHF.

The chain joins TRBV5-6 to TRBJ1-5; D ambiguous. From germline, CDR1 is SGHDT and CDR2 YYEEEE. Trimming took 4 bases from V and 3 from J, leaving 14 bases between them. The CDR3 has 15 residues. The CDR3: CASSLFGRPNQPQHF. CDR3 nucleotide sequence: TGTGCCAGCAGCCTGTTCGGCAGACCCAATCAGCCCCAGCATTTT.

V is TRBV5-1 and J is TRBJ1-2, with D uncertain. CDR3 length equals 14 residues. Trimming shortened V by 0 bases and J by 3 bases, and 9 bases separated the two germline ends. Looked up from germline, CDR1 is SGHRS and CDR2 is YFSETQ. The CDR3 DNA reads TGCGCCAGCAGCTTGGAGCCAAGCCACTATGGCTACACCTTC. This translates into CASSLEPSHYGYTF.

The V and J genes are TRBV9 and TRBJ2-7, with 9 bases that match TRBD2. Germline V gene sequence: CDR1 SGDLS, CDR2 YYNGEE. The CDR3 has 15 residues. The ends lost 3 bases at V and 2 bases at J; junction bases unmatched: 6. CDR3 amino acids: CASSALASGAYEQYF. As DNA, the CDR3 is TGTGCCAGCAGCGCCTTAGCTAGCGGGGCCTACGAGCAGTACTTC.

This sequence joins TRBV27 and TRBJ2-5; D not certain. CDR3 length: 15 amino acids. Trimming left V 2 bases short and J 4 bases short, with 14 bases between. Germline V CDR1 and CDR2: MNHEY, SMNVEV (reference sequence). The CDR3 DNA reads TGTGCCAGCAGTTTAAATCGGCCATATGCAGAGACCCAGTACTTC. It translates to CASSLNRPYAETQYF.

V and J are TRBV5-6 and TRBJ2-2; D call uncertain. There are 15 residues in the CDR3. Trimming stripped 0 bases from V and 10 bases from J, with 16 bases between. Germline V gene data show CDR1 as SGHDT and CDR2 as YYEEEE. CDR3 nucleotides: TGTGCCAGCAGCTTGGGGCCCGAGTGGGCCAAGGAGCTGTTTTTT. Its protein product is CASSLGPEWAKELFF.

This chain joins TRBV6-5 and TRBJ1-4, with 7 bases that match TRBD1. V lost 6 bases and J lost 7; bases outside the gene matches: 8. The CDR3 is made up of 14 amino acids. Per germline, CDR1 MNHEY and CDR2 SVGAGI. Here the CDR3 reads CASSPTGEGEKLFF. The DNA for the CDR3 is TGTGCCAGCAGCCCAACAGGGGAGGGTGAAAAACTGTTTTTT.

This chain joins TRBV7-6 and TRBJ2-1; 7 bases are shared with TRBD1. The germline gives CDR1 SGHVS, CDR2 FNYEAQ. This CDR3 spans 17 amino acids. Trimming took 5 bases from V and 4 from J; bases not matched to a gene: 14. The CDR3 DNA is TGTGCCAGCAGCCCAAGGTCTGGGGACAGCCCTTACAATGAGCAGTTCTTC. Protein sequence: CASSPRSGDSPYNEQFF.

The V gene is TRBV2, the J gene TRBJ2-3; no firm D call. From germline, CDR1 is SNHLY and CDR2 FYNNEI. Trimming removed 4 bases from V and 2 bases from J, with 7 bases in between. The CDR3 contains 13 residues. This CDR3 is CASSADHTDTQYF. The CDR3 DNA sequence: TGTGCCAGCAGTGCCGATCACACAGATACGCAGTATTTT.

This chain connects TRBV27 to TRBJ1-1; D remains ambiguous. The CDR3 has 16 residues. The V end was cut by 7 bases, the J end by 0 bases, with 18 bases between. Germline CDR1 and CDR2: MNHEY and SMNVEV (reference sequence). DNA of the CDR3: TGTGCCAGCACTATTGGTCCGGGCGCGCTGAACACTGAAGCTTTCTTT. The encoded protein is CASTIGPGALNTEAFF.

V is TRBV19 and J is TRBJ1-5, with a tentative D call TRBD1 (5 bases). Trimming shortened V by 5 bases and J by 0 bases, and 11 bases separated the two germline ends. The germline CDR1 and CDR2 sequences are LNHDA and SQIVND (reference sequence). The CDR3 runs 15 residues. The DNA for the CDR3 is TGTGCCAGTAGTGAGACAGAGTATAGCAATCAGCCCCAGCATTTT. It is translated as CASSETEYSNQPQHF. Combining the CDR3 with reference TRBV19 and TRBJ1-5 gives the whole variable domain DGGITQSPKYLFRKEGQNVTLSCEQNLNHDAMYWYRQDPGQGLRLIYYSQIVNDFQKGDIAEGYSVSREKKESFPLTVTSAQKNPTAFYLCASSETEYSNQPQHFGDGTRLSIL.

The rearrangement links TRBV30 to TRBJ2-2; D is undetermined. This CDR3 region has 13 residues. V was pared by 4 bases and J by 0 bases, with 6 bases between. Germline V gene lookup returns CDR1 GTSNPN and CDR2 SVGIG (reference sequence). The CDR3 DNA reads TGTGCCTGGACTCAGTCGAACACCGGGGAGCTGTTTTTT. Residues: CAWTQSNTGELFF.